The rows below give T cell receptor beta chains drawn from one sample of a study of OX40 agonist ivuxolimab in advanced cancers. Libraries were prepared by immunoSEQ multiplex PCR; TCRdb keeps only in-frame clonotypes and omits some of them. The repertoire holds more than 50,000 clones, with about 90% as singletons. The sample here was CD4+ or CD8+ T cells sorted from blood, taken in a trial of the OX40 agonist ivuxolimab. These receptor sequences come from an adult with an advanced solid tumor such as melanoma, head and neck, liver or kidney cancer. Each CDR3 is given with its conserved first and last residue. The D gene is left open where the match is weak. The size field is filled for only some rows; it gives once, few, many or a size class.

CDR3 DNA,CDR3 protein,V gene,J gene,clone size,D gene
TGTGCCAGCGGGGTGGCCGGGACATCTCGCACCTTC,CASGVAGTSRTF,TRBV6-5,TRBJ1-2,-,-
TGTGCCAGCAGTGACACAAGGGTAGAGACCCAGTACTTC,CASSDTRVETQYF,TRBV6-4,TRBJ2-5,once,-
TGTGCCAGCAGTTTTCTACGGGCGGCTTTTGAAGCTTTCTTT,CASSFLRAAFEAFF,TRBV28,TRBJ1-1,-,-
TGTGCCAGCAGCCTGACTGGACAGGGTAGGTACGAGCAGTACTTC,CASSLTGQGRYEQYF,TRBV27,TRBJ2-7,few,TRBD1
TGTGCCAGCTCTCCGCAGGGACAGAGGTACGAGCAGTACTTC,CASSPQGQRYEQYF,TRBV18,TRBJ2-7,-,TRBD1
TGTGCCAGCAGCTTCGACAGGGGAAACACTGAAGCTTTCTTT,CASSFDRGNTEAFF,TRBV7-2,TRBJ1-1,-,TRBD1
TGCGCCAGCAGCTTGGGGACAGATCGACAGCCCCAGCATTTT,CASSLGTDRQPQHF,TRBV5-1,TRBJ1-5,-,-
TGTGCCAGCAGCTCGATAAACACCATATATTTT,CASSSINTIYF,TRBV5-5,TRBJ1-3,-,-
TGTGCCAGCAGCGGAACTAGCGGGAGGTATAGCGAGACCCAGTACTTC,CASSGTSGRYSETQYF,TRBV9,TRBJ2-5,-,TRBD2
TGTGCCAGCAGCTTGGCCTCCGCGGTGGGTGGCTACACCTTC,CASSLASAVGGYTF,TRBV5-8,TRBJ1-2,-,-
TGTGCCAGCAGCCGAGCTACCGGGACAGGGAATGAAAAACTGTTTTTT,CASSRATGTGNEKLFF,TRBV7-2,TRBJ1-4,-,TRBD1
TGTGCCAGCAGTTCACAGACAGGGTTAGGGGAGACCCAGTACTTC,CASSSQTGLGETQYF,TRBV2,TRBJ2-5,-,TRBD1
TGTGCCAGCAGCTTAGTTGGGGCTATAACTTTCTTT,CASSLVGAITFF,TRBV11-2,TRBJ1-1,-,-
TGTGCCAGCAGCTTAGTCCAGTGGAACGCTGGCTACACCTTC,CASSLVQWNAGYTF,TRBV7-2,TRBJ1-2,few,-
TGTGCCAGCAGACCCGGACTACGCCCCACGTATGGCTACACCTTC,CASRPGLRPTYGYTF,TRBV27,TRBJ1-2,-,-
TGTGCCAGCATGTCAGGGGTGGGCACAGATACGCAGTATTTT,CASMSGVGTDTQYF,TRBV28,TRBJ2-3,-,-
TGTGCCAGCAGTGAAGCGCTGGGACAGTACAATGAGCAGTTCTTC,CASSEALGQYNEQFF,TRBV2,TRBJ2-1,once,TRBD1
TGTGCCAGTAGCTACGGACAGGGGCAAACTTTCTTT,CASSYGQGQTFF,TRBV19,TRBJ1-1,once,TRBD1